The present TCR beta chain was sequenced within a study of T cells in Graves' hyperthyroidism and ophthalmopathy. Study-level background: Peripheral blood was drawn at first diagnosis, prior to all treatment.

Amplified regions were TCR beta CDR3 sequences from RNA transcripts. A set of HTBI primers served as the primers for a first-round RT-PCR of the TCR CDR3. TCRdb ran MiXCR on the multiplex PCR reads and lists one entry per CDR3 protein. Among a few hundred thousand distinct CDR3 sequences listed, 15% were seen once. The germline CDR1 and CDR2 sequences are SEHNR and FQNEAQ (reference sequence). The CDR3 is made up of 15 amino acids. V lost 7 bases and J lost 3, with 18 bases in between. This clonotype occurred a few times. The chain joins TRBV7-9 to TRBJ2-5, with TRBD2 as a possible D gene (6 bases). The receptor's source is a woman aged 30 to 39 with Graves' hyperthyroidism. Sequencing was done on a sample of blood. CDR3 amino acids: CASTTSGRREETQYF. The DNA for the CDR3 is TGTGCCAGCACTACTTCGGGGAGGCGGGAAGAGACCCAGTACTTC.